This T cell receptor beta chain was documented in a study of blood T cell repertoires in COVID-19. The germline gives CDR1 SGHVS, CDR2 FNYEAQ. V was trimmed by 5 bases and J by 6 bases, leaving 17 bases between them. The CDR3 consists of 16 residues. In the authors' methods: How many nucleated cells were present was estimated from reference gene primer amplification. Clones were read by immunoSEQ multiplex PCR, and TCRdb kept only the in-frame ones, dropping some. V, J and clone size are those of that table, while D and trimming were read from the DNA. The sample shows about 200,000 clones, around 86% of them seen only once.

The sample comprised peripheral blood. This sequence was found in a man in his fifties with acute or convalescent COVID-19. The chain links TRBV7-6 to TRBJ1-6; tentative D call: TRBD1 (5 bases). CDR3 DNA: TGTGCCAGCAGCAACCGTGGGAGGGGTCCTAATTCACCCCTCCACTTT. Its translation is CASSNRGRGPNSPLHF.